The TCR beta chain under discussion was sequenced for a study of brain T cells in children with intractable seizures. CDR3 length equals 15 residues. Germline CDR1 and CDR2: SNHLY and FYNNEI. Unmatched junction bases numbered 10, after V lost 6 bases and J lost 5 bases. Repertoires were generated with immunoSEQ multiplex PCR, while TCRdb's copy carries only in-frame clones and drops some. Among tens of thousands of clones listed, about 93% were seen once. The receptor was derived from a boy less than two years old with tuberous sclerosis and intractable seizures. The chain recombines TRBV2 with TRBJ2-7; 10 bases align to TRBD2. The starting material was peripheral blood, obtained at surgery. DNA for the CDR3: TGTGCCAGCAGGCCCCACAGCGGGGGGGCCGACGAGCAGTACTTC. Protein: CASRPHSGGADEQYF.